The present T cell receptor (beta chain) was sequenced within a study of T cell repertoires in cytomegalovirus infection. Overall study results and limits: HLA-C-restricted TCR beta clonotypes specific for CMV led the ex vivo response.

CDR3 length equals 13 residues. Trimming stripped 7 bases from V and 2 bases from J, with 14 bases between. Germline assignment: CDR1 SQVTM and CDR2 ANQGSEA. Each CDR3 protein gets one entry after TCRdb re-called the reads with MiXCR. This table holds hundreds of thousands of distinct CDR3 sequences, about 30% found once. With respect to this clonotype: Its specificity is not known.

The sample in question was cultured PBMCs, obtained from culture after CMV antigen stimulation. The receptor comes from a human donor in good health (CMV status not recorded). Some clones in this sample may be carry-over from other donors' samples. The rearrangement joins TRBV29-1 to TRBJ2-5, with D perhaps assigned TRBD1 or TRBD2 (7 bases each). This CDR3 reads CSGGGGQQETQYF. The CDR3 DNA reads as TGCAGCGGGGGCGGGGGACAGCAAGAGACCCAGTACTTC. The full variable domain, with the rest looked up from reference TRBV29-1 and TRBJ2-5, is SAVISQKPSRDICQRGTSLTIQCQVDSQVTMMFWYRQQPGQSLTLIATANQGSEATYESGFVIDKFPISRPNLTFSTLTVSNMSPEDSSIYLCSGGGGQQETQYFGPGTRLLVL.